This TCR beta chain stems from a study of blood T cell repertoires in COVID-19. This table comes from immunoSEQ multiplex PCR, and its TCRdb copy is limited to in-frame clones, with some not included. The sample lists 120,000 to 150,000 clones, 80% to 85% occurring once. The CDR3 is 13 residues long. Germline CDR1 and CDR2: KGHSH and LQKENI. V was cut by 6 bases and J by 2 bases, with 8 bases left in between. Sample: peripheral blood. The sequence was collected from a human donor in a cohort sampled during active COVID-19. This chain uses TRBV18 with TRBJ1-3; D not certain. The CDR3 nucleotides read TGTGCCAGCTCTCTAAGTGCTGGAAACACCATATATTTT. Its protein is CASSLSAGNTIYF. The full variable domain, its missing parts supplied by reference TRBV18 and TRBJ1-3, is NAGVMQNPRHLVRRRGQEARLRCSPMKGHSHVYWYRQLPEEGLKFMVYLQKENIIDESGMPKERFSAEFPKEGPSILRIQQVVRGDSAAYFCASSLSAGNTIYFGEGSWLTVV.